The 21 T cell receptor beta chains presented below share a single source sample, sequenced in a study of control samples from healthy donors and cancer patients (dated by TCRdb to the early 2020s). The library relied on the immunoSEQ multiplex PCR assay. What TCRdb holds here is the immuneACCESS table cut down to in-frame rearrangements. Part of the clones is not present; checked against another copy, under half of the missing clones reflect an unresolved V gene, and the others are unexplained. The sample yields approximately 150,000 clones; about 90% were counted once. 0.55% to 0.7% of the sample is held by the ten biggest clonotypes. Sequencing was performed on blood. The receptors originated from a woman under 40 in good health.

This chain links TRBV29-1 with TRBJ2-3; D might be TRBD1 or TRBD2, each matching 5 bases. Germline lookup yields CDR1 SQVTM and CDR2 ANQGSEA. V was pared by 6 bases and J by 1 base, with 14 bases between. CDR3 length: 14 amino acids. For the CDR3, the DNA is TGCAGCGTCCTCGGGGCTCTAGGCACAGATACGCAGTATTTT. Residues: CSVLGALGTDTQYF.

This clone was detected only once. The chain has TRBV10-2 and TRBJ2-7; tentatively, D is TRBD2 (5 bases). V lost 6 bases and J 2 bases, leaving 11 bases between the germline ends. Germline CDR1 is WSHSY and CDR2 is SAAADI. This CDR3 is built from 13 residues. The CDR3 loop is CASSETTTYEQYF. The CDR3 nucleotides are TGCGCCAGCAGCGAGACTACCACCTACGAGCAGTACTTC.

This chain uses TRBV24-1 with TRBJ1-3, with 8 bases lining up with TRBD1. Germline CDR1 and CDR2: KGHDR and SFDVKD. Losses at the gene ends were 4 bases for V and 4 bases for J; bases not matched to a gene: 5. This CDR3 contains 15 residues. CDR3: CATSDPRTGGNTIYF. CDR3 in DNA: TGTGCCACCAGTGACCCCCGGACAGGGGGAAACACCATATATTTT.

The chain carries TRBV19 and TRBJ1-5; perhaps TRBD1 as D (6 bases). The V gene lost 5 bases and the J gene lost 4 bases, with 18 bases spanning the gap. This CDR3 contains 16 residues. Germline values: CDR1 LNHDA, CDR2 SQIVND (reference sequence). The CDR3 DNA is TGTGCCAGTAGTGCCCCTACCGGGACAACAAATCAGCCCCAGCATTTT. This translates into CASSAPTGTTNQPQHF. Using reference TRBV19 and TRBJ1-5 for the parts outside the CDR3, the full variable domain is DGGITQSPKYLFRKEGQNVTLSCEQNLNHDAMYWYRQDPGQGLRLIYYSQIVNDFQKGDIAEGYSVSREKKESFPLTVTSAQKNPTAFYLCASSAPTGTTNQPQHFGDGTRLSIL.

Here the CDR3 reads CASSLPSSGAYEQYF. DNA for the CDR3: TGTGCCAGCAGCTTACCCTCTAGCGGAGCCTACGAGCAGTACTTC. The rearrangement joins TRBV7-6 to TRBJ2-7; 7 nucleotides match TRBD2. Germline V gene lookup returns CDR1 SGHVS and CDR2 FNYEAQ. This CDR3 spans 15 amino acids. The V segment lost 2 bases and the J segment 2 bases; nucleotides outside the gene matches: 6.

The V call is TRBV3-1 (or the pseudogene TRBV3-2), the J call TRBJ2-6, with 10 bases lining up with TRBD2. The CDR3 is 19 residues long. Germline CDR1 LGHDT, CDR2 YNNKEL (reference sequence). Trimming at V came to 1 base and at J to 0 bases, leaving 6 bases not matched to a gene. The CDR3: CASSQGLAGATSGANVLTF. The CDR3 DNA reads TGTGCCAGCAGCCAAGGGCTAGCGGGAGCTACCTCTGGGGCCAACGTCCTGACTTTC.

The chain links TRBV5-1 to TRBJ2-7, with D unclear. Trimming left V 4 bases short and J 5 bases short, with 13 bases between. Germline V lookup: CDR1 SGHRS, CDR2 YFSETQ. The CDR3 is 13 amino acids. This CDR3 reads CASSNPSIHEQYF. CDR3 sequence (DNA): TGCGCCAGCAGCAACCCGTCGATCCACGAGCAGTACTTC.

J is TRBJ1-1 and V is TRBV4-1, with D hard to call. Per the germline V gene, CDR1 is MGHRA and CDR2 is YSYEKL. The germline V and J ends were trimmed by 1 base and 2 bases, with 8 bases remaining between them. CDR3 length equals 14 residues. The CDR3 DNA is TGCGCCAGCAGCCAAGCACAAGCTAACACTGAAGCTTTCTTT. Encoded protein: CASSQAQANTEAFF.

The V and J genes are TRBV28 and TRBJ2-3, with 10 positions matching TRBD1. The V and J ends lost 6 bases and 3 bases, in that order; junction bases with no gene match: 6. Germline V CDR1 and CDR2: MDHEN, SYDVKM. This CDR3 is 15 amino acids long. In nucleotides, the CDR3 is TGTGCCAGCAGGCTCGGGACAGGGGTAACAGATACGCAGTATTTT. Its translation is CASRLGTGVTDTQYF.

V and J are TRBV11-2 and TRBJ2-3; D gene ambiguous. Germline V CDR1 and CDR2: SGHAT, FQNNGV. The ends were cut back, 2 bases at V and 4 bases at J, with 10 bases in the middle. The CDR3 consists of 14 residues. CDR3 region: CASSLNPGPDTQYF. The CDR3 DNA reads TGTGCCAGCAGCTTAAACCCGGGCCCAGATACGCAGTATTTT. The whole variable domain, remainder taken from reference TRBV11-2 and TRBJ2-3, is EAGVAQSPRYKIIEKRQSVAFWCNPISGHATLYWYQQILGQGPKLLIQFQNNGVVDDSQLPKDRFSAERLKGVDSTLKIQPAKLEDSAVYLCASSLNPGPDTQYFGPGTRLTVL.

V is TRBV11-2 and J is TRBJ2-7; D is uncertain. CDR1 is SGHAT, CDR2 FQNNGV, per germline. The CDR3 spans 13 residues. Trimming removed 5 bases from V and 2 bases from J, with 10 bases in between. In nucleotides, the CDR3 is TGTGCCAGCAGCCCGAGCTCGACCTACGAGCAGTACTTC. Protein sequence: CASSPSSTYEQYF.

V is TRBV25-1 and J is TRBJ2-7, with no clear D. This CDR3 contains 13 residues. Germline-derived CDR1 and CDR2 are MGHDK and SYGVNS. The germline V and J ends were trimmed by 4 bases and 6 bases, with 13 bases remaining between them. CDR3 in amino acids: CASSALDVGEQYF. The CDR3 DNA follows: TGTGCCAGCAGTGCATTAGATGTGGGCGAGCAGTACTTC.

V and J are TRBV3-1 (or the pseudogene TRBV3-2) and TRBJ1-1; D might be TRBD1 (6 bases). The CDR3 extends over 14 amino acids. V was clipped by 1 base and J by 7 bases, with 13 bases between them. CDR1 is LGHDT, CDR2 YNNKEL, per germline (reference sequence). The CDR3 is CASSQGAGVGEAFF. The DNA of the CDR3 is TGTGCCAGCAGCCAAGGGGCAGGGGTTGGTGAAGCTTTCTTT.

J is TRBJ2-2 and V is TRBV29-1; 8 nucleotides align to TRBD2. Germline V gives CDR1 SQVTM, CDR2 ANQGSEA. With 0 bases clipped from V and 6 bases from J, the junction kept 6 bases outside the gene matches. The CDR3 extends over 15 amino acids. The CDR3 here is CSVEDQGTSAGELFF. CDR3 bases: TGCAGCGTTGAAGATCAAGGGACTAGTGCCGGGGAGCTGTTTTTT.

This CDR3 is CASSLPRPVQEKLFF. Here the CDR3 DNA reads TGTGCCAGCAGTTTACCGCGACCCGTTCAGGAAAAACTGTTTTTT. The rearrangement uses TRBV28 and TRBJ1-4; D gene unclear. V dropped 2 bases and J dropped 8 bases, with 15 bases sitting between them. The CDR3 consists of 15 residues. Germline CDR1 is MDHEN and CDR2 is SYDVKM.

The chain recombines TRBV7-2 with TRBJ2-2, with D perhaps given as TRBD1 or TRBD2 (5 bases each). The ends were cut back, 8 bases at V and 0 bases at J, with 10 bases in the middle. The length of the CDR3 is 14 residues. The V gene's germline CDR1 is SGHTA and CDR2 FQGNSA. The CDR3 loop is CASLRGPNTGELFF. The CDR3 DNA sequence: TGTGCCAGCCTCCGGGGACCGAACACCGGGGAGCTGTTTTTT.

This rearrangement joins TRBV6-5 to TRBJ2-5; 7 bases are a match to TRBD1. Trimming removed 0 bases from V and 2 bases from J; junction bases left unmatched: 3. Germline loops: CDR1 MNHEY, CDR2 SVGAGI. This CDR3 comprises 15 residues. CDR3 DNA sequence: TGTGCCAGCAGTTACTCGACAGGGCTGCAAGAGACCCAGTACTTC. This translates into CASSYSTGLQETQYF.

Comments on this clone: The junction differs from germline at one of its ends, possibly a read error. The CDR3 bases are TGTGCCAGCAGCCCTGAGGGGGGAATCTACTACGGCTACACCTTC. Protein product: CASSPEGGIYYGYTF. The J gene is TRBJ1-2, the V gene TRBV7-2, with D possibly matching TRBD1 (6 bases). Germline loops: CDR1 SGHTA, CDR2 FQGNSA. The CDR3 spans 15 residues.

Written as DNA, the CDR3 is TGTGCCAGCAGCCATTACAATGAGCAGTTCTTC. Protein: CASSHYNEQFF. The J gene is TRBJ2-1, the V gene TRBV11-2; no reliable D call. The CDR3 sequence is 11 residues long. Trimming took off 5 bases at V and 4 bases at J, with 3 bases between the two ends. CDR1 SGHAT and CDR2 FQNNGV come from the germline V gene.

The V gene is TRBV9, the J gene TRBJ1-1; 10 positions agree with TRBD1. Trimming cost V 0 bases and J 4 bases; bases outside gene matches: 3. CDR1 and CDR2 from the germline V gene are SGDLS and YYNGEE. This CDR3 spans 15 amino acids. In nucleotides, the CDR3 is TGTGCCAGCAGCGTAGGGGGGACAGGGGCCACTGAAGCTTTCTTT. It encodes CASSVGGTGATEAFF.

This clone was seen a handful of times. The CDR3, as DNA: TGTGCCAGCAGTCCAGGGGGGGGGCGGAGAGGCTACACCTTC. It is translated as CASSPGGGRRGYTF. The genes are TRBV28 and TRBJ1-2; 7 bases map to TRBD1. The CDR3 loop spans 14 amino acids. The V segment lost 5 bases and the J segment 8 bases; nucleotides outside the gene matches: 11. From germline, CDR1 is MDHEN and CDR2 SYDVKM.